A selection of T cell receptor beta chains follows, all from one sample in a study of early T cells in non-severe SARS-CoV-2 infection. TCRdb reanalysed the 5' RACE reads using MiXCR and keeps one entry per CDR3 protein. The table includes tens of thousands of distinct CDR3 sequences, 10% detected once. The source material was whole blood, sampled at baseline. The receptors come from an adult who was a healthcare worker with PCR-confirmed SARS-CoV-2 infection or an uninfected control (not recorded which). Both conserved end residues are part of each CDR3. The order of the fields is J gene, V gene, clone size, D gene, CDR3 DNA, CDR3 protein. The D gene is left open where the match is weak. Where a row states a size, it is once, few, many or the class of an expanded clone; other rows omit it.

J: TRBJ2-1; V: TRBV3-1; size: many; D: .; DNA: TGTGCCAGCAGCCTCAGGGGAGTCCGGGAGCAGTTCTTC; CDR3: CASSLRGVREQFF
J: TRBJ1-2; V: TRBV29-1; size: .; D: .; DNA: TGCAGCTCTACCCAGGCGGGGGACTATGGCTACACCTTC; CDR3: CSSTQAGDYGYTF
J: TRBJ2-7; V: TRBV7-2; size: many; D: TRBD2; DNA: TGTGCCAGCAGCGCGGAACTAGCGGGAGGCTCTTGGGAGCAGTACTTC; CDR3: CASSAELAGGSWEQYF
J: TRBJ1-5; V: TRBV7-2; size: many; D: TRBD1; DNA: TGTGCCAGCAGCCCCCCACAGGGGAGCAATCAGCCCCAGCATTTT; CDR3: CASSPPQGSNQPQHF
J: TRBJ2-5; V: TRBV7-9; size: few; D: TRBD2; DNA: TGTGCCAGCAGCCAGGGGACTAGCGGAAGTCCACAAGAGACCCAGTACTTC; CDR3: CASSQGTSGSPQETQYF
J: TRBJ1-1; V: TRBV7-3; size: .; D: TRBD1; DNA: TGTGCCAGCAGCTCCGGGACAGAGAACACTGAAGCTTTCTTT; CDR3: CASSSGTENTEAFF
J: TRBJ1-1; V: TRBV6-5; size: many; D: TRBD1; DNA: TGTGCCAGCAGCTCAGGACAGGGAAGGTCTGAAGCTTTCTTT; CDR3: CASSSGQGRSEAFF
J: TRBJ2-2; V: TRBV9; size: few; D: TRBD1; DNA: TGTGCCAGCAGCCCCGGGGACCCGGGACAGGGATGGACCGGGGAGCTGTTTTTT; CDR3: CASSPGDPGQGWTGELFF
J: TRBJ1-3; V: TRBV7-2; size: many; D: TRBD1; DNA: TGTGCCAGCAGCTTCACAGGGGGACTTGGATCCGCCTCTGGAAACACCATATATTTT; CDR3: CASSFTGGLGSASGNTIYF
J: TRBJ2-3; V: TRBV24-1; size: .; D: TRBD2; DNA: TGTGCCACCAGTGACCTTAGCGGGGGCACAGATACGCAGTATTTT; CDR3: CATSDLSGGTDTQYF
J: TRBJ2-7; V: TRBV6-1; size: many; D: .; DNA: TGTGCCAGCAGTGGCGCCGGGGGATCCTACGAGCAGTACTTC; CDR3: CASSGAGGSYEQYF
J: TRBJ2-3; V: TRBV5-1; size: .; D: TRBD1; DNA: TGCGCCAGCAGCGAAGGACAGGGTGACTACGGTACGCAGTATTTT; CDR3: CASSEGQGDYGTQYF
J: TRBJ1-1; V: TRBV28; size: few; D: .; DNA: TGTGCCAGCATGGGGGAGGGCACTGAAGCTTTCTTT; CDR3: CASMGEGTEAFF
J: TRBJ1-5; V: TRBV24-1; size: many; D: .; DNA: TGTGCCACCAGCCCGGGGGGGACAAGCAATCAGCCCCAGCATTTT; CDR3: CATSPGGTSNQPQHF
J: TRBJ2-4; V: TRBV28; size: few; D: TRBD1; DNA: TGTGCCAGCAGTTCTAAGGACAGGGACATTCAGTACTTC; CDR3: CASSSKDRDIQYF
J: TRBJ2-7; V: TRBV20-1; size: few; D: TRBD1; DNA: TGCAGTGCTAGAGATGCTATCGGACAGGGGTGGAACGAGCAGTACTTC; CDR3: CSARDAIGQGWNEQYF
J: TRBJ1-1; V: TRBV7-9; size: many; D: .; DNA: TGTGCCAGCAGCAAGGGACAACTGAACACTGAAGCTTTCTTT; CDR3: CASSKGQLNTEAFF
J: TRBJ2-3; V: TRBV20-1; size: .; D: .; DNA: TGCAGTGCTAGAGGGGGTCCGGGGGATACGCAGTATTTT; CDR3: CSARGGPGDTQYF
J: TRBJ2-4; V: TRBV18; size: .; D: TRBD2; DNA: TGTGCCAGCTCACCGAATAGCGGGAACTACGATGGCAAAAACATTCAGTACTTC; CDR3: CASSPNSGNYDGKNIQYF
J: TRBJ2-1; V: TRBV10-3; size: .; D: TRBD2; DNA: TGTGCCATCAGTGATCTTACTAGCGGGAGCGGACACTCCTACAATGAGCAGTTCTTC; CDR3: CAISDLTSGSGHSYNEQFF
J: TRBJ1-5; V: TRBV20-1; size: many; D: .; DNA: TGCAGTGCTAGAGATAGGGGCAATAGCAATCAGCCCCAGCATTTT; CDR3: CSARDRGNSNQPQHF
J: TRBJ2-7; V: TRBV7-8; size: .; D: TRBD2; DNA: TGTGCCAGCAGCCTTCGGACTAGCGGGAGTCCCTACGAGCAGTACTTC; CDR3: CASSLRTSGSPYEQYF
J: TRBJ1-5; V: TRBV27; size: many; D: .; DNA: TGTGCCAGCAGTTTAAGGGGTTATCAGCCCCAGCATTTT; CDR3: CASSLRGYQPQHF
J: TRBJ2-3; V: TRBV7-9; size: .; D: TRBD2; DNA: TGTGCCAGCAGTCATCCGGGACTACCAACGGATACGCAGTATTTT; CDR3: CASSHPGLPTDTQYF
J: TRBJ2-7; V: TRBV5-4; size: .; D: TRBD2; DNA: TGTGCCAGCAGCTTGTGGACTAGCGGCACCGAGCAGTACTTC; CDR3: CASSLWTSGTEQYF
J: TRBJ2-3; V: TRBV7-2; size: many; D: .; DNA: TGTGCCAGCAGCCGCGTGGGGACAGATACGCAGTATTTT; CDR3: CASSRVGTDTQYF
J: TRBJ2-7; V: TRBV20-1; size: .; D: TRBD2; DNA: TGCAGTGCTAGACCGGGACTAGGGTCCTACGAGCAGTACTTC; CDR3: CSARPGLGSYEQYF
J: TRBJ2-2; V: TRBV28; size: few; D: TRBD1; DNA: TGTGCCAGCAGTCTGGGACAGGGGGCCGGGGAGCTGTTTTTT; CDR3: CASSLGQGAGELFF
J: TRBJ2-5; V: TRBV10-3; size: .; D: TRBD2; DNA: TGTGCCACCGGACTAGCGGGACAAGAGACCCAGTACTTC; CDR3: CATGLAGQETQYF
J: TRBJ1-1; V: TRBV19; size: few; D: TRBD1; DNA: TGTGCCAGTATGACAGGGGCCGGAATGAACACTGAAGCTTTCTTT; CDR3: CASMTGAGMNTEAFF
J: TRBJ2-6; V: TRBV20-1; size: many; D: .; DNA: TGCAGTGCCCCCATGTTACAGGGAGCTCTGGGGGCCAACGTCCTGACTTTC; CDR3: CSAPMLQGALGANVLTF
J: TRBJ2-3; V: TRBV28; size: .; D: .; DNA: TGTGCCAGCAGCCCCTCCCCTCAGAGAAACCAGGAGTATTTT; CDR3: CASSPSPQRNQEYF
J: TRBJ1-2; V: TRBV28; size: many; D: .; DNA: TGTGCCAGCACCCAAATGGGCAGGGTTAGCGGCTACACCTTC; CDR3: CASTQMGRVSGYTF
J: TRBJ1-5; V: TRBV6-1; size: many; D: TRBD1; DNA: TGTGCCAGCAGAAGACAGGGAGATAATCAGCCCCAGCATTTT; CDR3: CASRRQGDNQPQHF
J: TRBJ2-5; V: TRBV18; size: .; D: .; DNA: TGTGCCAGCTCACCATTCGACGGACAAGAGACCCAGTACTTC; CDR3: CASSPFDGQETQYF
J: TRBJ2-6; V: TRBV4-1; size: many; D: TRBD2; DNA: TGCGCCAGCAGCCCCCGGACTAGCGGGAGTAGGGGGGGCTCTGGGGCCAACGTCCTGACTTTC; CDR3: CASSPRTSGSRGGSGANVLTF
J: TRBJ1-6; V: TRBV7-2; size: .; D: TRBD1; DNA: TGTGCCAGCAGCTTTTCCGGGACAGGCGAATCACCCCTCCACTTT; CDR3: CASSFSGTGESPLHF
J: TRBJ2-7; V: TRBV5-5; size: many; D: .; DNA: TGTGCCAGCAGTACCACGACCGCCGAGCAGTACTTC; CDR3: CASSTTTAEQYF
J: TRBJ1-1; V: TRBV20-1; size: many; D: TRBD1; DNA: TGCAGTGCTAGAGATTACAGGGGACACACTGAAGCTTTCTTT; CDR3: CSARDYRGHTEAFF
J: TRBJ2-6; V: TRBV28; size: many; D: .; DNA: TGTGCCAGCAGCTTGGGACAAACTGGGGCCAACGTCCTGACTTTC; CDR3: CASSLGQTGANVLTF